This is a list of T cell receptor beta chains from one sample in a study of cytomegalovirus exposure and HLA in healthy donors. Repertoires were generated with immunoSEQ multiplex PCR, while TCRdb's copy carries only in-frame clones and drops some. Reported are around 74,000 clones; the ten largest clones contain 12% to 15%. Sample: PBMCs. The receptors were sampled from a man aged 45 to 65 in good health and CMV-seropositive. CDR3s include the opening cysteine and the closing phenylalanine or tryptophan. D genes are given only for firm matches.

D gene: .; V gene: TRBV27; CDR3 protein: CASSSPGSLTIYF
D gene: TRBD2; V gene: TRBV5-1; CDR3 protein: CASSFRLAGDNEQFF
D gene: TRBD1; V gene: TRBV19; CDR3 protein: CASTPGQGANTIYF
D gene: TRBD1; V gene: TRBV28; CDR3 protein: CASSINADRSDQETQYF
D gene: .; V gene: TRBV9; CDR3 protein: CASSALTDTQYF
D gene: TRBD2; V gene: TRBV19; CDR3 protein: CASSLATSGGGSSYNEQFF
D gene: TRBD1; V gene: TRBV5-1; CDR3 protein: CASSWTGGDTEAFF
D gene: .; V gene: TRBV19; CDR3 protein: CASSIWTGNLNTEAFF
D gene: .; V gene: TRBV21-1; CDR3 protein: CASSPRSGRAPEQYF
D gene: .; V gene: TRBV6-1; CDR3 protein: CASRTDGNQPQHF
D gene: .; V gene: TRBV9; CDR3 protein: CASSVGQYNQPQHF
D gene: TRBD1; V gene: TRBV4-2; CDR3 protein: CASSQGRGLNTEAFF
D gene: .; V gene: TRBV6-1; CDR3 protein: CASSEVAGDLNTEAFF
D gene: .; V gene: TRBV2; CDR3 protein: CASSRNSEVNEQFF
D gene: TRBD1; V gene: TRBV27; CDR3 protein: CASSSTGVGTEAFF
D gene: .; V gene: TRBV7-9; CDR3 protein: CASIKLIRTSANEQFF
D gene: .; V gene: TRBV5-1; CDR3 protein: CASSLVGEGWRWTEAFF
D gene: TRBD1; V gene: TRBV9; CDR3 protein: CASSGTGTEKLFF
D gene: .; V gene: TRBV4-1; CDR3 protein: CASSQRSTEAFF
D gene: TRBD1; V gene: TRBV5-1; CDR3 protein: CASSWGIGTAGNTIYF
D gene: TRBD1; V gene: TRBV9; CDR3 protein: CASSVGSGGSNEQFF
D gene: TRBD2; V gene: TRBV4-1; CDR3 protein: CASSLLAGVGDEQFF
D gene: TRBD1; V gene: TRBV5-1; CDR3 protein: CASSSYGTGNEQFF
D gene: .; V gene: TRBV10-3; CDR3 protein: CAISGSELDGYTF
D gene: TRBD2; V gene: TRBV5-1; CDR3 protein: CASSLQSAGGPSYEQYF
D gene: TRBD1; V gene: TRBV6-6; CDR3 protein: CASSYSGQGSRYF
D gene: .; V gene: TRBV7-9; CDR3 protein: CASSPPSGTTYEQYF
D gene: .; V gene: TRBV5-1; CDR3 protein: CASSAAGLNYGYTF
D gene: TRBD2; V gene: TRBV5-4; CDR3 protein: CASSPRTSGILGGELFF
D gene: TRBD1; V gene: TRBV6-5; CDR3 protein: CASRGQTGETEAFF
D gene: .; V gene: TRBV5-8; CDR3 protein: CASSFWGRTEAFF
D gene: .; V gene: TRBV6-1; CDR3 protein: CASSEGKTGGSKGNF
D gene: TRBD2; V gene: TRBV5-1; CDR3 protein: CASSLRLAGGDEQYF
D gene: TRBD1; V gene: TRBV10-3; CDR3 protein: CAIHSAGGYGYTF
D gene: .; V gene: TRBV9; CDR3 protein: CASSVGASTDTQYF
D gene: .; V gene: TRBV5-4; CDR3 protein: CASSLGQATYEQYF
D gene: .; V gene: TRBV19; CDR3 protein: CASSPTVNTGELFF
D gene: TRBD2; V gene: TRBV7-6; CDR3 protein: CASSLVVGTTYNEQFF
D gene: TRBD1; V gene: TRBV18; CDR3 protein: CASSPTGGGQPQHF
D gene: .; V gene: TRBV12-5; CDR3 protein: CASGLARGAEAFF
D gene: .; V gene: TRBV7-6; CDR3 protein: CASSSSSGGTQYF
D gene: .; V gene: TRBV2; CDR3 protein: CASAPVGGYGYTF
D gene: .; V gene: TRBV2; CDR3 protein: CASSVEGSTEAFF
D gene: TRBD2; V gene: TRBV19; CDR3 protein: CASSILIAGGLTDTQYF
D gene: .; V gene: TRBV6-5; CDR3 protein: CASSYGQSTDTQYF
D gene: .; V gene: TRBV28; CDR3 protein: CASEGPRASRELFF
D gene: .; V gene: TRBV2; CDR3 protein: CASIRRGGIPAYGYTF